The entry below gives a single T cell receptor beta chain sequence along with its context. Other DNA sequences in the sample encode the same CDR3. Cells designated naive CD8 were CD45RO-negative and were positively selected for CCR7, with terminally differentiated effector memory CD45RA+ cells excluded. The sample comes from a study of shared clonotypes between healthy human individuals. CDR3 length: 15 residues. The ends were cut back, 5 bases at V and 0 bases at J, with 11 bases in the middle. Per the germline V gene, CDR1 is MNHEY and CDR2 is SMNVEV (reference sequence). Using immunoSEQ multiplex PCR, the repertoire was profiled, and TCRdb retains in-frame clones only, with some absent. The repertoire consists of about 2 million clones, with around 96% occurring once and the leading ten covering roughly 1.2%.

The V gene is TRBV27, the J gene TRBJ2-1; D might be TRBD2 (6 bases). The clonotype comes from a young man in good health. Sequences were obtained from naive CD8+ T cells sorted from blood. In nucleotides, the CDR3 is TGTGCCAGCAGTCCCGGAGGGAGCTCCTACAATGAGCAGTTCTTC. Its protein is CASSPGGSSYNEQFF.